What follows are 14 T cell receptor beta chains derived from one specimen sequenced in a study of T-cell memory formation after mild COVID-19. TCRdb independently ran MiXCR on the 5' RACE reads; one entry per CDR3 protein. Among fewer than 250,000 distinct CDR3 sequences listed, under 12% were seen once. The sequenced sample consisted of PBMCs or a T cell subset sorted from them (not recorded which). These receptor sequences come from a man aged 18-30 years who had mild COVID-19 (a few samples of this study predate the infection). Cell type and time point are not known.

This clonotype was counted only a few times. This chain connects TRBV5-4 to TRBJ2-1; 7 bases agree with TRBD2. The V gene end was trimmed by 0 bases and the J gene end by 1 base; junction bases not matched to a gene: 4. The length of the CDR3 is 16 residues. The V gene's germline CDR1 is SGHNT and CDR2 YYREEE (reference sequence). CDR3 nucleotides: TGTGCCAGCAGCTTGGATCCGGGGGGATCCTACAATGAGCAGTTCTTC. Translating it yields CASSLDPGGSYNEQFF.

The V gene is TRBV7-6, the J gene TRBJ2-1; 8 bases match TRBD1. CDR1 is SGHVS, CDR2 FNYEAQ, per germline. This CDR3 has 16 amino acids. J was trimmed by 5 bases and V by 3 bases; bases with no gene match: 9. CDR3 amino acids: CASSFSDRARDNEQFF. The CDR3 DNA is TGTGCCAGCAGCTTCTCGGACAGGGCAAGGGACAATGAGCAGTTCTTC.

In its sample, this clonotype was seen a few times. CDR3: CASSSNRVGSPLHF. CDR3 sequence (DNA): TGTGCCAGCAGTTCCAACAGGGTAGGGTCACCCCTCCACTTT. V and J are TRBV12-3 or TRBV12-4 and TRBJ1-6, with D possibly matching TRBD1 (6 bases). Trimming left V 4 bases short and J 10 bases short, with 14 bases between. CDR3 length: 14 amino acids.

The chain couples TRBV7-9 to TRBJ1-1; possible D gene TRBD1, 6 bases. V lost 6 bases to trimming and J lost 3 bases, with 14 bases between them. CDR1 is SEHNR, CDR2 FQNEAQ, per germline (reference sequence). The CDR3 extends over 14 amino acids. The CDR3 DNA sequence: TGTGCCAGCAGTCCTCGGGGGCGGGACACTGAAGCTTTCTTT. Translated, it gives CASSPRGRDTEAFF.

This clonotype has a handful of counts. The chain carries TRBV7-2 and TRBJ1-2; D possibly corresponds to TRBD1 (5 bases). V was shortened by 3 bases and J by 11 bases, with 16 bases between the two germline ends. CDR1 is SGHTA, CDR2 FQGNSA, per germline. The CDR3 extends over 13 amino acids. The CDR3 loop reads CASSFNRPQGYTF. CDR3 DNA sequence: TGTGCCAGCAGCTTTAACAGGCCGCAGGGTTACACCTTC.

J is TRBJ2-1 and V is TRBV9, with D unclear. Germline V gene data show CDR1 as SGDLS and CDR2 as YYNGEE. The CDR3 sequence is 15 residues long. V shed 0 bases and J shed 1 base, with 8 bases lying between them. CDR3 residues: CASSVGASSYNEQFF. Here the CDR3 DNA reads TGTGCCAGCAGCGTAGGGGCTTCATCCTACAATGAGCAGTTCTTC.

This clonotype was picked up many times. The rearrangement links TRBV5-1 to TRBJ2-7; TRBD2 agrees at 8 bases. Per the germline V gene, CDR1 is SGHRS and CDR2 is YFSETQ. J gave up 5 bases and V 2 bases, and 6 bases lay outside the gene matches. This CDR3 contains 14 residues. The CDR3 region has the DNA TGCGCCAGCAGCTTCGCGGGGGGAGGAGACGAGCAGTACTTC. Its protein product is CASSFAGGGDEQYF.

This chain joins TRBV12-3 or TRBV12-4 and TRBJ2-5; TRBD2 aligns across 13 bases. V trimming: 6 bases; J trimming: 4 bases; junction bases outside the gene matches: 14. This CDR3 has 18 amino acids. The CDR3 bases are TGTGCCAGCAGCCCGGGACTAGCGGGGAGCCACCGTGGAGAGACCCAGTACTTC. Amino acid sequence: CASSPGLAGSHRGETQYF.

This clonotype was detected a few times. The CDR3 sequence is CASSITQDYEQYV. The CDR3 nucleotides are TGTGCCAGCAGTATTACACAGGATTACGAGCAGTACGTC. The V gene is TRBV27, the J gene TRBJ2-7; maybe TRBD1 (5 bases). The CDR3 consists of 13 residues. Germline CDR1 and CDR2: MNHEY and SMNVEV (reference sequence). Trimming cost V 5 bases and J 4 bases, with 12 bases left between them.

This clonotype was counted only a few times. V is TRBV4-1 and J is TRBJ2-5; no clear D gene. CDR1 is MGHRA, CDR2 YSYEKL, per germline. CDR3 length: 13 residues. V lost 4 bases and J lost 5, with 11 bases in between. CDR3 sequence (DNA): TGCGCCAGCAGCCGCGGACCTATCGAGACCCAGTACTTC. Encoded protein: CASSRGPIETQYF.

A few counts support this clonotype. The rearrangement uses TRBV10-1 and TRBJ1-1; no definite D call. The CDR3 consists of 13 residues. V shed 1 base and J shed 3 bases, with 6 bases lying between them. CDR1 and CDR2 from the germline V gene are WNHNN and SYGVQD (reference sequence). CDR3 bases: TGCGCCAGCAGTGAGTGGAGTTACACTGAAGCTTTCTTT. It specifies CASSEWSYTEAFF.

The V and J genes are TRBV30 and TRBJ2-5; 9 positions match TRBD2. There are 16 residues in the CDR3. With 0 bases clipped from V and 5 bases from J, the junction kept 10 bases outside the gene matches. Germline lookup yields CDR1 GTSNPN and CDR2 SVGIG (reference sequence). Written as DNA, the CDR3 is TGTGCCTGGAGTGTTGGTAGCGGGGGCCCCCGGGAGACCCAGTACTTC. Encoded protein: CAWSVGSGGPRETQYF.

This clonotype was observed a few times. The V and J genes are TRBV28 and TRBJ2-7; the D is unclear. The germline V gene has CDR1 MDHEN and CDR2 SYDVKM. The CDR3 is 16 residues long. Deletions cut 4 bases from V and 4 bases from J, with 20 bases between. The CDR3 sequence: CASSSGDASAAYEQYV. In nucleotides, the CDR3 is TGTGCCAGCAGTTCCGGCGATGCTTCCGCGGCTTACGAGCAGTACGTC.

This chain links TRBV11-1 with TRBJ2-1, with TRBD2 matching over 12 bases. The CDR3 contains 14 residues. The V gene end was trimmed by 2 bases and the J gene end by 10 bases; junction bases not matched to a gene: 3. CDR1 and CDR2 from the germline V gene are SGHAT and FQDESV (reference sequence). The CDR3: CASSLPSGGVEQFF. In nucleotides, the CDR3 is TGTGCCAGCAGCTTACCTAGCGGGGGGGTGGAGCAGTTCTTC. Supplemented by reference TRBV11-1 and TRBJ2-1, the full variable domain reads EAEVAQSPRYKITEKSQAVAFWCDPISGHATLYWYRQILGQGPELLVQFQDESVVDDSQLPKDRFSAERLKGVDSTLKIQPAELGDSAMYLCASSLPSGGVEQFFGPGTRLTVL.